This is a list of T cell receptor beta chains from one sample in a study of chemoradiotherapy in HPV16-positive cancers. The method was immunoSEQ multiplex PCR; TCRdb's version includes in-frame clones alone and lacks a portion of them. This sample has about 13,000 clones, with approximately 86% found just once. The sample here was blood, taken from a patient who underwent chemoradiotherapy. Receptors originate from a human donor with HPV-associated anogenital cancer. Each CDR3 is given without its conserved first and last residue.

CDR3 length: 12
J gene: TRBJ2-3
V gene: TRBV27
CDR3 protein: ASSFQQGVGTQY

CDR3 length: 15
J gene: TRBJ1-6
V gene: TRBV19
CDR3 protein: ATRGTGFLDYNSPLH

CDR3 length: 11
J gene: TRBJ1-1
V gene: TRBV19
CDR3 protein: ASNPAGTTEAF

CDR3 length: 16
J gene: TRBJ2-3
V gene: TRBV19
CDR3 protein: ASSISSGGAENTDTQY

CDR3 length: 13
J gene: TRBJ2-2
V gene: TRBV19
CDR3 protein: ASSIVTGRPGELF

CDR3 length: 9
J gene: TRBJ1-3
V gene: TRBV29-1
CDR3 protein: SVSRGNTIY

CDR3 length: 13
J gene: TRBJ2-6
V gene: TRBV7-9
CDR3 protein: ASSFSVSGANVLT

CDR3 length: 12
J gene: TRBJ1-3
V gene: TRBV5-1
CDR3 protein: ASSLTDSGNTIY

CDR3 length: 16
J gene: TRBJ2-1
V gene: TRBV10-3
CDR3 protein: AISGTSGGLMFSNEQF

CDR3 length: 14
J gene: TRBJ2-1
V gene: TRBV19
CDR3 protein: ASSIDLGTPSSEQF

CDR3 length: 14
J gene: TRBJ2-7
V gene: TRBV6-1
CDR3 protein: ASSEEGTGPFYEQY

CDR3 length: 15
J gene: TRBJ1-1
V gene: TRBV18
CDR3 protein: ASSPHALDRVGTEAF

CDR3 length: 12
J gene: TRBJ2-2
V gene: TRBV5-1
CDR3 protein: ASSLFPGNGELF

CDR3 length: 13
J gene: TRBJ2-3
V gene: TRBV5-1
CDR3 protein: ASSRIAGGSDTQY

CDR3 length: 14
J gene: TRBJ2-7
V gene: TRBV27
CDR3 protein: ASSSPRPTGIYEQY

CDR3 length: 11
J gene: TRBJ1-2
V gene: TRBV30
CDR3 protein: AVTGLGDYGYT

CDR3 length: 12
J gene: TRBJ2-5
V gene: TRBV7-2
CDR3 protein: ASSLGLAEETQY

CDR3 length: 14
J gene: TRBJ2-3
V gene: TRBV9
CDR3 protein: ASTPTGTPSTDTQY

CDR3 length: 13
J gene: TRBJ1-1
V gene: TRBV6-5
CDR3 protein: ASSSPRGTNTEAF

CDR3 length: 12
J gene: TRBJ1-1
V gene: TRBV14
CDR3 protein: ASSQEMFGGKAF

CDR3 length: 14
J gene: TRBJ1-3
V gene: TRBV5-1
CDR3 protein: ASSLGGLNSGNTIY

CDR3 length: 17
J gene: TRBJ1-4
V gene: TRBV19
CDR3 protein: ASSIYLPAHSRTNEKLF

CDR3 length: 17
J gene: TRBJ2-5
V gene: TRBV7-9
CDR3 protein: ASRQDPQRGGGIQETQY

CDR3 length: 11
J gene: TRBJ1-1
V gene: TRBV7-2
CDR3 protein: ASREDLNTEAF

CDR3 length: 13
J gene: TRBJ2-3
V gene: TRBV5-1
CDR3 protein: ASSLLGAGGDTQY

CDR3 length: 13
J gene: TRBJ2-5
V gene: TRBV7-7
CDR3 protein: ASSLGGTTQETQY

CDR3 length: 11
J gene: TRBJ1-2
V gene: TRBV5-1
CDR3 protein: ASSLEAGGIYT

CDR3 length: 12
J gene: TRBJ2-5
V gene: TRBV14
CDR3 protein: ASGGGPLGETQY

CDR3 length: 11
J gene: TRBJ1-6
V gene: TRBV29-1
CDR3 protein: SVGGGGNSPLH

CDR3 length: 14
J gene: TRBJ1-1
V gene: TRBV30
CDR3 protein: AWSRRLSGVNTEAF

CDR3 length: 13
J gene: TRBJ2-3
V gene: TRBV7-8
CDR3 protein: ASSTGIAGTDTQY

CDR3 length: 13
J gene: TRBJ1-5
V gene: TRBV6-1
CDR3 protein: ASSPGTGYGQPQH

CDR3 length: 9
J gene: TRBJ2-3
V gene: TRBV9
CDR3 protein: ASSDRDTQY

CDR3 length: 13
J gene: TRBJ1-3
V gene: TRBV19
CDR3 protein: ASSPATVSGNTIY

CDR3 length: 9
J gene: TRBJ2-3
V gene: TRBV6-6
CDR3 protein: ASRGADTQY

CDR3 length: 13
J gene: TRBJ2-7
V gene: TRBV28
CDR3 protein: ASSLYTASSYEQY

CDR3 length: 11
J gene: TRBJ1-2
V gene: TRBV2
CDR3 protein: ASRVQGSYGYT

CDR3 length: 11
J gene: TRBJ2-3
V gene: TRBV11-3
CDR3 protein: ASSPDRTDTQY

CDR3 length: 10
J gene: TRBJ1-4
V gene: TRBV6-6
CDR3 protein: ASKATSEKLF